One and the same sample provided the 30 T cell receptor beta chains below, sequenced in a study of response to subunit inactivated influenza vaccine. TCRdb used MiXCR to reprocess the RT-PCR reads, holding one entry per CDR3 protein. Here the sample spans 400,000 to 550,000 distinct CDR3 sequences, over 25% being singletons. The sequencing used CD4+ T cells sorted from PBMCs, collected around 5 days after vaccination. The source of these receptors is a man aged 50-59 years who received an inactivated influenza vaccine.

The CDR3 DNA reads TGCGCCAGCAGACTAGCGGGAGCAGGGTCCTACAATGAGCAGTTCTTC. It codes for CASRLAGAGSYNEQFF. This rearrangement joins TRBV10-2 to TRBJ2-1, with TRBD2 matching 11 bases. CDR3 length: 16 residues. The junction had 5 bases not matched to a gene; V was cut back by 6 bases and J by 1 base. Germline lookup yields CDR1 WSHSY and CDR2 SAAADI.

This clonotype has more than one count but fewer than ten. The chain recombines TRBV18 with TRBJ2-5; 9 bases fit TRBD1. In germline, CDR1 is KGHSH, CDR2 LQKENI. Unmatched junction bases numbered 10, after V lost 3 bases and J lost 5 bases. The CDR3 is made up of 16 amino acids. This chain's CDR3 is CASSPRGQGRGETQYF. Written as DNA, the CDR3 is TGTGCCAGCTCACCGCGAGGACAGGGGAGAGGCGAGACCCAGTACTTC.

The sample holds a few counts of this clonotype. The J gene is TRBJ2-1, the V gene TRBV10-3, with 10 bases identical to TRBD2. CDR1 ENHRY and CDR2 SYGVKD come from the germline V gene. V trimming: 4 bases; J trimming: 4 bases; junction bases outside the gene matches: 7. This CDR3 contains 16 residues. CDR3 loop: CAISVVAGGGYNEQFF. CDR3 sequence (DNA): TGTGCCATCAGTGTGGTAGCGGGGGGCGGGTACAATGAGCAGTTCTTC.

This clonotype was detected many times. The chain has TRBV6-5 and TRBJ2-3, with D perhaps matching TRBD1 or TRBD2 (5 bases each). Germline assignment: CDR1 MNHEY and CDR2 SVGAGI. V was clipped by 0 bases and J by 3 bases, with 10 bases between them. CDR3 size: 15 residues. The CDR3: CASSYSRERTDTQYF. The CDR3, as DNA: TGTGCCAGCAGTTACTCCAGGGAGAGAACAGATACGCAGTATTTT.

Note on this clonotype: This may be a read error, as it is one base from a much larger clone. This chain connects TRBV12-3 or TRBV12-4 to TRBJ1-4, with D uncertain. This CDR3 is 11 amino acids long. CDR3 amino acids: CASSSNENLFF. As DNA, the CDR3 is TGTGCCAGCAGTTCCAATGAAAACCTGTTTTTT.

This clonotype turned up a few times. V gene TRBV5-1 combines with J gene TRBJ2-7; the D gene is possibly TRBD1 (6 bases). Germline V CDR1 and CDR2: SGHRS, YFSETQ. Trimming cost V 1 base and J 6 bases, with 17 bases left between them. The CDR3 spans 15 residues. The CDR3 is CASSLMESGEREQYF. The CDR3 DNA sequence: TGCGCCAGCAGCTTGATGGAGTCAGGGGAACGCGAGCAGTACTTC. Looking up the rest from reference TRBV5-1 and TRBJ2-7 gives the full variable domain: KAGVTQTPRYLIKTRGQQVTLSCSPISGHRSVSWYQQTPGQGLQFLFEYFSETQRNKGNFPGRFSGRQFSNSRSEMNVSTLELGDSALYLCASSLMESGEREQYFGPGTRLTVT.

The rearrangement uses TRBV7-2 and TRBJ2-7; tentatively, D is TRBD2 (6 bases). The CDR3 is 15 amino acids. Between the trimmed V and J ends, which lost 1 base and 2 bases, there was a span of 12 bases. CDR1 and CDR2 (germline): SGHTA, FQGNSA. The CDR3 DNA follows: TGTGCCAGCAGCTTAGGAATTAGCGGAGCCTACGAGCAGTACTTC. Protein: CASSLGISGAYEQYF.

The rearrangement links TRBV11-2 to TRBJ2-1; 11 bases are a match to TRBD2. Looked up from germline, CDR1 is SGHAT and CDR2 is FQNNGV. V shed 0 bases, J shed 4 bases, and the junction held 2 bases outside the gene matches. This CDR3 contains 16 residues. The CDR3 sequence is CASSLEGLAVYNEQFF. The CDR3 DNA reads TGTGCCAGCAGCTTAGAGGGACTAGCGGTTTACAATGAGCAGTTCTTC.

This clonotype has at least ten counts. This chain connects TRBV4-2 to TRBJ2-5; either TRBD1 or TRBD2 may supply D (12 bases each). The germline CDR1 and CDR2 sequences are LGHNA and YNFKEQ. Trimming cost V 5 bases and J 2 bases, with 27 bases left between them. The CDR3 contains 19 residues. CDR3 sequence: CASSGTGGYLAGGQETQYF. In DNA form, the CDR3 reads TGTGCCAGCAGCGGGACAGGGGGCTACCTAGCGGGAGGGCAAGAGACCCAGTACTTC.

A few counts support this clonotype. In DNA, the CDR3 is TGCGCCAGCAGCCTCGACAGAGACAAAAACATTCAGTACTTC. It is translated as CASSLDRDKNIQYF. The rearrangement joins TRBV5-1 to TRBJ2-4, with D possibly matching TRBD1 (5 bases). Germline CDR1 reads SGHRS; CDR2 reads YFSETQ. This CDR3 is 14 amino acids long. V lost 4 bases, J lost 3 bases, and 11 bases lay in between.

To note about this clonotype: It may be a read error: a sequence one base away is much more abundant. This CDR3 reads CASSFKNEQFF. The CDR3 DNA reads TGTGCCAGCAGTTTCAAGAATGAGCAGTTCTTC. The chain links TRBV28 to TRBJ2-1; D gene uncertain. The CDR3 spans 11 residues. Germline CDR1 reads MDHEN; CDR2 reads SYDVKM. V dropped 3 bases and J dropped 7 bases, with 4 bases sitting between them.

The CDR3 protein is CASSLRLAIDEQFF. CDR3 sequence (DNA): TGTGCCAGCAGCTTACGGCTCGCGATCGATGAGCAGTTCTTC. The rearrangement uses TRBV7-6 and TRBJ2-1; D unclear. Germline V CDR1 and CDR2: SGHVS, FNYEAQ. The ends were cut back, 2 bases at V and 8 bases at J, with 13 bases in the middle. The CDR3 is 14 amino acids.

The V gene is TRBV5-1, the J gene TRBJ1-2; TRBD1 aligns across 8 bases. This CDR3 region has 14 residues. Germline V gene sequence: CDR1 SGHRS, CDR2 YFSETQ. J lost 4 bases, V lost 4 bases, and 6 bases had no gene match. CDR3 sequence (DNA): TGCGCCAGCAGCCCGGAAGGACAGGGCTATGGCTACACCTTC. This translates into CASSPEGQGYGYTF.

This clonotype was seen many times. V gene TRBV20-1 combines with J gene TRBJ2-3, with D possibly being TRBD2 (7 bases). Trimming took 6 bases from V and 6 from J, leaving 28 bases between them. Germline CDR1 and CDR2: DFQATT and SNEGSKA (reference sequence). The CDR3 has 17 amino acids. The CDR3 DNA follows: TGCAGTGCAACCTCAAGGATTGCGGGGGCGAGATTGGATACGCAGTATTTT. Amino acid sequence: CSATSRIAGARLDTQYF.

V is TRBV2 and J is TRBJ2-7; 8 bases agree with TRBD1. Trimming cost V 4 bases and J 4 bases; bases outside gene matches: 3. Germline assignment: CDR1 SNHLY and CDR2 FYNNEI. The CDR3 length is 13 residues. The CDR3: CASSGRQGYEQYF. The CDR3 nucleotides are TGTGCCAGCAGTGGCCGACAGGGGTACGAGCAGTACTTC.

The V call is TRBV12-3 or TRBV12-4, the J call TRBJ2-7, with TRBD1 matching 12 bases. The CDR3 is 15 amino acids. The trim removed 2 bases at V and 5 bases at J, leaving 4 bases unmatched. The CDR3 reads CASSLRGTGGDEQYF. DNA for the CDR3: TGTGCCAGCAGTTTAAGGGGGACAGGGGGCGACGAGCAGTACTTC.

This clonotype was observed at least ten times. CDR3 protein: CASSRTGSTDTQYF. In DNA form, the CDR3 reads TGTGCCAGCAGTCGGACAGGGAGCACAGATACGCAGTATTTT. The chain joins TRBV12-3 or TRBV12-4 to TRBJ2-3, with TRBD1 matching over 8 bases. The CDR3 loop spans 14 amino acids. V lost 5 bases and J lost 0; bases outside the gene matches: 1.

This clonotype occurred a few times. V gene TRBV10-3 combines with J gene TRBJ2-1; unclear D gene. Germline V gene lookup returns CDR1 ENHRY and CDR2 SYGVKD. This CDR3 has 11 residues. Trimming cost V 2 bases and J 10 bases, with 6 bases left between them. CDR3 in DNA: TGTGCCATCAGTGAGGGATACGAGCAGTTCTTC. It is translated as CAISEGYEQFF.

This sequence joins TRBV6-1 and TRBJ2-7; D unresolved. Trimming left V 2 bases short and J 4 bases short, with 12 bases between. The CDR3 totals 14 residues. CDR1 is MNHNS and CDR2 is SASEGT in the germline V gene. CDR3: CASSEFGTSYEQYF. CDR3 bases: TGTGCCAGCAGTGAATTTGGAACCTCTTACGAGCAGTACTTC.

The chain carries TRBV20-1 and TRBJ1-6; D gene ambiguous. The V and J ends lost 1 base and 7 bases respectively, with 14 bases between them. The germline CDR1 and CDR2 sequences are DFQATT and SNEGSKA (reference sequence). This CDR3 spans 15 amino acids. CDR3 residues: CSARAASRLNSPLHF. CDR3 coding DNA: TGCAGTGCTAGAGCAGCCTCCCGCCTGAATTCACCCCTCCACTTT.

The genes are TRBV5-1 and TRBJ2-1, with D perhaps TRBD1 (6 bases). Germline loops: CDR1 SGHRS, CDR2 YFSETQ. Trimming removed 4 bases at V and 6 bases at J, with 23 bases between. The CDR3 has 17 amino acids. CDR3 sequence reads: CASSIRQAPGLLNEQFF. The DNA for the CDR3 is TGCGCCAGCAGCATACGACAGGCGCCGGGGCTCCTCAATGAGCAGTTCTTC.

This clonotype was observed once. The V call is TRBV3-1, the J call TRBJ2-4; D remains unclear. Deletions cut 0 bases from V and 13 bases from J, with 10 bases between. CDR3 length: 12 amino acids. Germline loops: CDR1 LGHDT, CDR2 YNNKEL (reference sequence). The DNA of the CDR3 is TGTGCCAGCAGCCAAGAAGGAAAACACCAGTACTTC. It codes for CASSQEGKHQYF.

The V call is TRBV7-2, the J call TRBJ2-4; D may correspond to TRBD1 or TRBD2 (5 bases each). From germline, CDR1 is SGHTA and CDR2 FQGNSA. The CDR3 sequence is 13 residues long. Trimming removed 3 bases from V and 5 bases from J, with 8 bases in between. The CDR3 sequence is CASSFRGENIQYF. As DNA, the CDR3 is TGTGCCAGCAGCTTTAGAGGGGAAAACATTCAGTACTTC.

V and J are TRBV12-3 or TRBV12-4 and TRBJ2-2, with 7 nucleotides matching TRBD1. The CDR3 extends over 15 amino acids. The ends lost 9 bases at V and 6 bases at J; junction bases unmatched: 13. For the CDR3, the DNA is TGTGCCAGTAGGATACAGGGGAGTGTGTCCGGGGAGCTGTTTTTT. It specifies CASRIQGSVSGELFF.

This clonotype was picked up many times. The rearrangement uses TRBV11-2 and TRBJ1-3, with unresolved D. V was clipped by 6 bases and J by 4 bases, with 13 bases between them. The CDR3 extends over 14 amino acids. Germline CDR1 SGHAT, CDR2 FQNNGV. CDR3 protein: CASRTWESGNTIYF. The DNA for the CDR3 is TGTGCCAGCAGGACCTGGGAATCCGGAAACACCATATATTTT.

This clonotype has only a few counts. The V call is TRBV6-1, the J call TRBJ2-1; D gene ambiguous. The CDR3 is made up of 15 amino acids. V gave up 3 bases and J gave up 4 bases, with 13 bases separating them. CDR1 MNHNS and CDR2 SASEGT come from the germline V gene. The CDR3 nucleotides read TGTGCCAGCAGTGAGCCGGGCCAGCGATACAATGAGCAGTTCTTC. This gives the protein CASSEPGQRYNEQFF.

This clonotype was counted a few times. This rearrangement joins TRBV10-3 to TRBJ2-7; weak D call: TRBD1 (6 bases). Germline V gene lookup returns CDR1 ENHRY and CDR2 SYGVKD. CDR3 length: 14 amino acids. The V end lost 6 bases, the J end lost 3 bases, and 15 bases lay between the germline ends. CDR3 sequence reads: CAIRDSKSNYEQYF. In DNA, the CDR3 is TGTGCCATCAGGGACAGCAAATCGAACTACGAGCAGTACTTC.

The chain combines TRBV4-1 with TRBJ2-3, with 8 bases aligning to TRBD2. The CDR3 length is 14 residues. V lost 6 bases to trimming and J lost 2 bases; unmatched junction nucleotides: 4. CDR1 is MGHRA and CDR2 is YSYEKL in the germline V gene. This chain's CDR3 is CASSTSGITDTQYF. DNA for the CDR3: TGCGCCAGCAGTACTAGCGGCATCACAGATACGCAGTATTTT.

This clonotype has a count of ten or more. J is TRBJ2-1 and V is TRBV12-3 or TRBV12-4, with 11 bases aligning to TRBD2. V was pared by 1 base and J by 4 bases, with 3 bases of the junction left unmatched. The CDR3 is 16 residues long. This chain's CDR3 is CASSLGLAGGYNEQFF. CDR3 DNA: TGTGCCAGCAGTTTAGGGCTAGCGGGAGGATACAATGAGCAGTTCTTC.

The chain carries TRBV7-2 and TRBJ2-4; 9 nucleotides agree with TRBD2. Trimming cost V 6 bases and J 7 bases; bases outside gene matches: 16. The CDR3 runs 17 residues. The V gene's germline CDR1 is SGHTA and CDR2 FQGNSA. CDR3 nucleotide sequence: TGTGCCAGCAGTTATAAACTAGCGGGCACGCTGGGGAACATTCAGTACTTC. It specifies CASSYKLAGTLGNIQYF.